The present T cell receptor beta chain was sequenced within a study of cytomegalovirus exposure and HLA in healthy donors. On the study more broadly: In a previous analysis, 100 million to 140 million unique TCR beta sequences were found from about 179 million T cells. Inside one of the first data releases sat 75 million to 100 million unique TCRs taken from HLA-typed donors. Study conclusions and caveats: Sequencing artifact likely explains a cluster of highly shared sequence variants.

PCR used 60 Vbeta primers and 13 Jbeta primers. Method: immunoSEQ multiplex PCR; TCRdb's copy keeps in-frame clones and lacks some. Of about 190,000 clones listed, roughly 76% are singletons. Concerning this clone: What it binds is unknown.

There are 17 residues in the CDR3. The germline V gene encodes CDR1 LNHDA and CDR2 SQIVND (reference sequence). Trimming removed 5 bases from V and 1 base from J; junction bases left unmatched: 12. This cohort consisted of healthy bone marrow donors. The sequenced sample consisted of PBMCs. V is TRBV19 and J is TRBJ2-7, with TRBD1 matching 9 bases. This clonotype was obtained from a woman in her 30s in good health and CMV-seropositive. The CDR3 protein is CASSSPPGTGWSYEQYF. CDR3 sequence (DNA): TGTGCCAGTAGTTCGCCCCCAGGGACAGGGTGGTCCTACGAGCAGTACTTC.